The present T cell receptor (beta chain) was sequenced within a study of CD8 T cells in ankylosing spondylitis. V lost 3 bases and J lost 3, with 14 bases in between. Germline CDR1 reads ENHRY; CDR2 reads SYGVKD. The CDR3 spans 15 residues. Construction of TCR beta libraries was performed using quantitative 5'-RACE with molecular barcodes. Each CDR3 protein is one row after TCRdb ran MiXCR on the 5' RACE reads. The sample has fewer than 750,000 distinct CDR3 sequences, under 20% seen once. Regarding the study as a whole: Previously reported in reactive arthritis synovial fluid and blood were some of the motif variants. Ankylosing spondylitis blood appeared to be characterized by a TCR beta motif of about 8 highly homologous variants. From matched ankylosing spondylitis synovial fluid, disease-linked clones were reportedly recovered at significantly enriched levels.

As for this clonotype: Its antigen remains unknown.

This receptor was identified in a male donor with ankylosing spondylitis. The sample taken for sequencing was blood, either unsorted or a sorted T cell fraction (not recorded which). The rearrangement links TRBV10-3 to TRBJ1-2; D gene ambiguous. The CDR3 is CAISDSDLPYYGYTF. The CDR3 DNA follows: TGTGCCATCAGTGATTCGGACTTACCCTACTATGGCTACACCTTC.